This is a list of T cell receptor beta chains from one sample in a study of human T cells and chemical hapten exposure. TCRdb called the RACE reads again in MiXCR, with one record for every CDR3 protein. The sample has under 90,000 distinct CDR3 sequences; 8.6% are singletons. The source material was whole blood. The receptors were gathered from a male donor in good health. Some clones in this sample may be carry-over from other donors' samples. The CDR3 runs from the conserved cysteine through the conserved F or W. The order of the fields is D gene, CDR3 length, V gene, clone size, J gene, CDR3 DNA, CDR3 protein. A D gene is named only where the DNA matches it firmly. Where a row states a size, it is once, few, many or the class of an expanded clone; other rows omit it.

NA	17	TRBV21-1	few	TRBJ2-6	TGTGCCAGCAGCAAAGACGGCAGGGGGCCTGGGGCCAACGTCCTGACTTTC	CASSKDGRGPGANVLTF
TRBD2	16	TRBV5-1	NA	TRBJ2-3	TGCGCCAGCAGCTTCTCAGCGGGAGTGAGGGAGGATACGCAGTATTTT	CASSFSAGVREDTQYF
TRBD2	14	TRBV29-1	many	TRBJ2-7	TGCAGCGTAGCCTCCGGGACTAGCGGATACGAGCAGTACTTC	CSVASGTSGYEQYF
TRBD2	14	TRBV4-1	NA	TRBJ2-1	TGCGCCAGCAGCCAAGCCCACCTGGGGGGGGAGCAGTTCTTC	CASSQAHLGGEQFF
NA	13	TRBV12-3/TRBV12-4	NA	TRBJ1-1	TGTGCCAGCAGTTTAGGGAAGAGCACTGAAGCTTTCTTT	CASSLGKSTEAFF
NA	14	TRBV3-1	NA	TRBJ2-7	TGTGCCAGCAGCCTCGGCCGGTCAGGTTACGAGCAGTACTTC	CASSLGRSGYEQYF
TRBD2	17	TRBV9	NA	TRBJ2-3	TGTGCCAGCAGCGTAGGGGCTCTGGCGGGGGGGACAGATACGCAGTATTTT	CASSVGALAGGTDTQYF
NA	11	TRBV12-5	few	TRBJ1-1	TGTGCTAGTGGTTTGAACAGTGAAGCTTTCTTT	CASGLNSEAFF
NA	14	TRBV11-2	few	TRBJ2-5	TGTGCCAGCAGGTACAGACTCGCGCAAGAGACCCAGTACTTC	CASRYRLAQETQYF
TRBD1	15	TRBV2	many	TRBJ1-1	TGTGCCAGCAGTGAGAAGACAGGGGGAGACACTGAAGCTTTCTTT	CASSEKTGGDTEAFF
TRBD1	13	TRBV6-5	few	TRBJ1-1	TGTGCCAGCAGGGAGGGACAGGGCACTGAAGCTTTCTTT	CASREGQGTEAFF
NA	15	TRBV7-2	few	TRBJ1-6	TGTGCCAGCAGCGAGGACAGCTCCTATAATTCACCCCTCCACTTT	CASSEDSSYNSPLHF
TRBD1	14	TRBV23-1	few	TRBJ2-7	TGCGCCAGCCCCCCGGACAGGGAATACTACGAGCAGTACTTC	CASPPDREYYEQYF
TRBD2	13	TRBV6-5	few	TRBJ2-3	TGTGCCAGCAGGACTAGCGGGGCTTATACGCAGTATTTT	CASRTSGAYTQYF
TRBD2	15	TRBV2	NA	TRBJ2-7	TGTGCCAGCTGGGGACTAGCGGGGAGCTCCTACGAGCAGTACTTC	CASWGLAGSSYEQYF
TRBD2	17	TRBV28	medium-sized	TRBJ2-7	TGTGCCAGCAGTTTCGCCCGTCGGACTAGCGGAACCTACGAGCAGTACTTC	CASSFARRTSGTYEQYF
TRBD1	14	TRBV25-1	many	TRBJ2-5	TGTGCCAGCGGGCCGGGCAGGGGGTGGGAGACCCAGTACTTC	CASGPGRGWETQYF
NA	12	TRBV29-1	many	TRBJ2-7	TGCAGCGTTGAAGTACAGGATTACGAGCAGTACTTC	CSVEVQDYEQYF
TRBD2	15	TRBV6-2/TRBV6-3	NA	TRBJ2-1	TGTGCCAGCAGACAGCGGGGGGAAACATGGAATGAGCAGTTCTTC	CASRQRGETWNEQFF
TRBD2	15	TRBV9	many	TRBJ2-5	TGTGCCAGACTCAATACTAGCGGGGGACAAGAGACCCAGTACTTC	CARLNTSGGQETQYF
TRBD1	14	TRBV7-2	few	TRBJ2-4	TGTGCCAGCAGCGAGGGACAGCCAGGGGGCATTCAGTACTTC	CASSEGQPGGIQYF
NA	15	TRBV18	NA	TRBJ2-7	TGTGCCAGCTCACCAAGGTCTGCTAGCTCGTGGGAGCAGTACTTC	CASSPRSASSWEQYF
NA	15	TRBV20-1	NA	TRBJ2-1	TGCAGTGCTAGAGTCGCGGGGGCGGATTACAATGAGCAGTTCTTC	CSARVAGADYNEQFF
TRBD2	15	TRBV6-5	few	TRBJ2-1	TGTGCCAGCAGTTACGGGTGGGAGGGCCCGAATGAGCAGTTCTTC	CASSYGWEGPNEQFF
NA	14	TRBV27	NA	TRBJ1-6	TGTGCCAGCAGTGCCGGGACCTTCAATTCACCCCTCCACTTT	CASSAGTFNSPLHF
NA	15	TRBV7-2	NA	TRBJ2-1	TGTGCCAGCAGCCCCTCCTGGGCCGACTACAATGAGCAGTTCTTC	CASSPSWADYNEQFF
NA	14	TRBV10-2	many	TRBJ1-1	TGCGCCAGCAGCCCTCGGACAGAGGGCACTGAAGCTTTCTTT	CASSPRTEGTEAFF
NA	16	TRBV5-1	many	TRBJ2-3	TGCGCCAGCAGTCCGGGGCTCAGGTCGGGCACAGATACGCAGTATTTT	CASSPGLRSGTDTQYF
TRBD2	16	TRBV20-1	many	TRBJ2-2	TGCAGTGCTAGAGATTCCAAGCGGGAGATGACCGGGGAGCTGTTTTTT	CSARDSKREMTGELFF
NA	17	TRBV7-9	NA	TRBJ1-2	TGTGCCAGCAGCTTAGCCCCCTTGGGGTGGGGCGACTATGGCTACACCTTC	CASSLAPLGWGDYGYTF
NA	14	TRBV12-3/TRBV12-4	many	TRBJ2-5	TGTGCCAGCAGCCCCAGGGGGACTATAGAGACCCAGTACTTC	CASSPRGTIETQYF
TRBD1	15	TRBV12-3/TRBV12-4	few	TRBJ1-1	TGTGCCAGCAGTTCAAGGAGACAGGGAAGCACTGAAGCTTTCTTT	CASSSRRQGSTEAFF
TRBD2	17	TRBV6-1	few	TRBJ2-1	TGTGCCAGCAGTGAAGATATGGGACTAGCGCGATACAATGAGCAGTTCTTC	CASSEDMGLARYNEQFF
NA	15	TRBV7-2	NA	TRBJ1-5	TGTGCCAACAGCTTAAACAGGAATAGCAATCAGCCCCAGCATTTT	CANSLNRNSNQPQHF
NA	15	TRBV6-1	few	TRBJ1-6	TGTGCCAGCAGTGAAAGCGGGGGGTGGGATTCACCCCTCCACTTT	CASSESGGWDSPLHF
TRBD1	13	TRBV2	few	TRBJ1-2	TGTGCCAGCTGGGACAGGGTCGATGCTGGCTACACCTTC	CASWDRVDAGYTF
TRBD1	15	TRBV29-1	many	TRBJ2-3	TGCAGCGCTGACAAGACAGGGATTTTTACAGATACGCAGTATTTT	CSADKTGIFTDTQYF
NA	15	TRBV15	many	TRBJ2-7	TGTGCCACCAGCAGAGACGGGCTAGCTGGGGCCGAGCAGTACTTC	CATSRDGLAGAEQYF
TRBD1	17	TRBV15	NA	TRBJ2-5	TGTGCCACCAGCAGAGAAGAACCCGGGACAGGGGGAGAGACCCAGTACTTC	CATSREEPGTGGETQYF
NA	13	TRBV11-2	NA	TRBJ2-1	TGTGCCAGCAGCTACCCTCCTGGTCCGAGACGGTTCTTC	CASSYPPGPRRFF
NA	15	TRBV9	NA	TRBJ1-4	TGTGCCAGCAGCGTAGAAGTGACAGAAAATGAAAAACTGTTTTTT	CASSVEVTENEKLFF
NA	13	TRBV29-1	few	TRBJ1-1	TGCAGCGTTGTGGACAGTATGAACACTGAAGCTTTCTTT	CSVVDSMNTEAFF
NA	14	TRBV6-5	NA	TRBJ1-1	TGTGCCAGCAGTTACGACAGTCCTTACACTGAAGCTTTCTTT	CASSYDSPYTEAFF
TRBD1	15	TRBV6-5	once	TRBJ2-7	TGTGCCAGCAGACGGGCGGGGACAGGGAAATACGAGCAGTACTTC	CASRRAGTGKYEQYF
NA	15	TRBV27	many	TRBJ1-2	TGTGCCAGCAGTCCCCGCGGAGACACGAGCTATGGCTACACCTTC	CASSPRGDTSYGYTF
TRBD1	19	TRBV27	NA	TRBJ1-1	TGTGCCAGCAGGGCGGGACAGGGGACATCCCTTTGGATGAACACTGAAGCTTTCTTT	CASRAGQGTSLWMNTEAFF
TRBD2	14	TRBV5-1	many	TRBJ2-1	TGCGCCACCGGCGGGCGGGAGGGAGACAATGAGCAGTTCTTC	CATGGREGDNEQFF
NA	11	TRBV10-3	NA	TRBJ1-1	TGTGCCATCAGTCAGGGCACTGAAGCTTTCTTT	CAISQGTEAFF
NA	13	TRBV6-2/TRBV6-3	NA	TRBJ2-2	TGTGCCAGCAGTTACGGGGGAGCCGGGGAGCTGTTTTTT	CASSYGGAGELFF